The rows below give T cell receptor beta chains drawn from one sample of a study of T cells in Graves' hyperthyroidism and ophthalmopathy. TCRdb redid the calling of the multiplex PCR reads with MiXCR, one entry per CDR3 protein. The table records 340,000 or so distinct CDR3 sequences, 21% of them present only once. The sample was blood. These receptors originate from a woman between 45 and 65 years old with Graves' hyperthyroidism. Both conserved end residues are part of each CDR3. The D gene is left open where the match is weak. Clone size is given for some rows only: seen once, a few or many times, or a class if the clone is expanded.

j_call v_call d_call clone_size cdr3_aa cdr3_nt
TRBJ2-1 TRBV5-1 - many CASSLPRDTHNEQFF TGCGCCAGCAGCTTACCCCGGGACACTCACAATGAGCAGTTCTTC
TRBJ1-1 TRBV2 - - CASSFTGQNTEAFF TGTGCCAGCAGTTTCACCGGGCAGAACACTGAAGCTTTCTTT
TRBJ2-7 TRBV7-3 - many CASSAGPGPGYEQYF TGTGCCAGCAGCGCAGGACCCGGTCCGGGCTACGAGCAGTACTTC
TRBJ2-1 TRBV28 - many CASSSSQGRQFF -
TRBJ2-3 TRBV12-3/TRBV12-4 - few CASTANRVSDTQYF TGTGCCAGCACCGCCAACAGGGTTTCAGATACGCAGTATTTT
TRBJ2-7 TRBV2 - many CATSRDHYEQYF TGTGCCACCTCCCGGGACCACTACGAGCAGTACTTC
TRBJ2-2 TRBV19 - - CASSILNTGELFF TGTGCCAGTAGTATATTGAACACCGGGGAGCTGTTTTTT
TRBJ2-3 TRBV10-3 - few CAISESTDTQYF TGTGCCATCAGTGAGTCTACAGATACGCAGTATTTT
TRBJ2-7 TRBV3-1 - many CASSQEWFYEQYF TGTGCCAGCAGCCAAGAATGGTTCTACGAGCAGTACTTC
TRBJ1-5 TRBV29-1 - - CSVEGLQGQPQHF TGCAGCGTTGAAGGACTACAGGGCCAGCCCCAGCATTTT
TRBJ2-7 TRBV12-3/TRBV12-4 TRBD2 - CASSLVGLAGGFYEQYF TGTGCCAGCAGTTTAGTGGGACTAGCGGGAGGATTCTACGAGCAGTACTTC
TRBJ1-3 TRBV30 - few CAWTPSSSGNTIYF TGTGCCTGGACCCCATCAAGTTCTGGAAACACCATATATTTT
TRBJ2-7 TRBV30 TRBD2 - CTWRTLAGFSYEQYF TGTACCTGGAGGACCCTAGCGGGGTTCTCCTACGAGCAGTACTTC
TRBJ2-7 TRBV13 TRBD1 - CASSLVGQADYEQYF TGTGCCAGCAGCTTAGTGGGACAGGCCGACTACGAGCAGTACTTC
TRBJ2-5 TRBV19 TRBD2 many CASSRTSGVGETQYF TGTGCCAGTAGTAGGACTAGCGGGGTCGGGGAGACCCAGTACTTC
TRBJ1-1 TRBV10-3 - many CATHLASNTEAFF TGTGCCACCCACTTGGCCTCGAACACTGAAGCTTTCTTT
TRBJ2-7 TRBV2 TRBD2 - CASSERTSSYEQYF TGTGCCAGCAGTGAGAGGACTAGCAGCTACGAGCAGTACTTC
TRBJ2-7 TRBV6-2/TRBV6-3 TRBD2 - CASSKPGLAYEQYF TGTGCCAGCAGTAAACCGGGACTAGCATACGAGCAGTACTTC
TRBJ2-3 TRBV20-1 TRBD1 many CSAIPQGADTQYF TGCAGTGCTATCCCTCAGGGGGCAGATACGCAGTATTTT
TRBJ1-1 TRBV12-3/TRBV12-4 - many CASSLFSGNTEAFF TGTGCCAGCAGTTTATTTTCAGGGAACACTGAAGCTTTCTTT
TRBJ2-3 TRBV7-6 - few CASSPFATRFMNTQYF TGTGCCAGCAGCCCCTTCGCTACGCGGTTCATGAATACGCAGTATTTT
TRBJ2-3 TRBV10-3 - few CAISPLAGTTDTQYF TGTGCCATCAGCCCCCTCGCGGGGACCACAGATACGCAGTATTTT
TRBJ2-5 TRBV29-1 TRBD1 - CSVVGDRGREETQYF TGCAGCGTTGTGGGAGACAGGGGGCGGGAAGAGACCCAGTACTTC
TRBJ2-2 TRBV2 - many CASSETRELFF TGTGCCAGCAGTGAAACTAGGGAGCTGTTTTTT
TRBJ2-7 TRBV12-3/TRBV12-4 - many CASSTSGTLSYEQYF TGTGCCAGCAGTACGTCCGGGACACTTAGCTACGAGCAGTACTTC
TRBJ2-1 TRBV11-1 TRBD2 few CASSLGLADNEQFF TGTGCCAGCAGCTTAGGACTAGCGGACAATGAGCAGTTCTTC
TRBJ2-1 TRBV4-1 - - CASSSARGYEQFF TGCGCCAGCAGCTCTGCAAGGGGCTATGAGCAGTTCTTC
TRBJ2-5 TRBV5-1 TRBD2 - CASSSSGGNQETQYF TGCGCCAGCAGCTCCAGCGGGGGGAACCAAGAGACCCAGTACTTC
TRBJ1-4 TRBV30 - many CAWSLGEVKHEKLFF TGTGCCTGGAGTTTGGGGGAAGTGAAGCATGAAAAACTGTTTTTT
TRBJ1-2 TRBV5-1 TRBD1 many CASIVSPSGGLYGYTF TGCGCCAGCATCGTCTCGCCGTCAGGGGGCCTGTATGGCTACACCTTC
TRBJ2-5 TRBV10-3 TRBD2 once CAITETTSGRDRKQETQYF TGTGCCATCACCGAAACGACTAGCGGGAGAGATCGGAAACAAGAGACCCAGTACTTC
TRBJ2-1 TRBV28 TRBD2 many CASSTLAGVYEQFF TGTGCCAGCAGTACACTAGCGGGAGTCTATGAGCAGTTCTTC
TRBJ2-3 TRBV12-3/TRBV12-4 TRBD2 many CASSLVPSGRDTQYF TGTGCCAGCAGTTTAGTCCCCAGCGGGAGGGATACGCAGTATTTT
TRBJ1-3 TRBV3-1 - many CASSTGHGNTIYF TGTGCCAGCAGCACGGGACACGGAAACACCATATATTTT
TRBJ1-2 TRBV28 - many CASSLSGGNYGYTF TGTGCCAGCAGTCTGAGCGGGGGGAACTATGGCTACACCTTC
TRBJ2-7 TRBV3-1 - many CASSQLDGYEQYF TGTGCCAGCAGCCAACTGGACGGTTACGAGCAGTACTTC
TRBJ1-5 TRBV5-1 - many CASSLEGTGNQPQHF TGCGCCAGCAGCTTGGAGGGGACGGGCAATCAGCCCCAGCATTTT
TRBJ1-1 TRBV18 TRBD1 many CASSSRDRGGTEAFF TGTGCCAGCTCATCCCGGGACAGGGGTGGGACTGAAGCTTTCTTT
TRBJ1-5 TRBV6-2/TRBV6-3 TRBD1 many CASSQRQGTDQPQHF TGTGCCAGCAGTCAGAGACAGGGTACAGATCAGCCCCAGCATTTT
TRBJ2-7 TRBV20-1 - many CSAPDGSYEQYF TGCAGTGCCCCGGACGGCTCCTACGAGCAGTACTTC
TRBJ2-3 TRBV28 - many CASMRQRTSDTQYF TGTGCCAGCATGAGGCAGCGGACGTCAGATACGCAGTATTTT
TRBJ2-7 TRBV20-1 TRBD2 - CSVKGTSGTYEQYF TGCAGTGTAAAGGGGACTAGCGGGACTTACGAGCAGTACTTC
TRBJ2-1 TRBV9 TRBD1 - CASSVAGGSYNEQFF TGTGCCAGCAGCGTAGCAGGGGGCTCCTACAATGAGCAGTTCTTC
TRBJ1-5 TRBV6-1 - many CASSSTLAQPQHF TGTGCCAGCAGTTCGACCTTAGCTCAGCCCCAGCATTTT
TRBJ2-5 TRBV10-3 TRBD2 many CAISLGTSGRTKETQYF TGTGCCATCAGTCTCGGGACTAGCGGGAGGACGAAAGAGACCCAGTACTTC
TRBJ2-5 TRBV11-2 - many CASSSRLGDQETQYF TGTGCCAGCAGCAGTCGTTTGGGAGACCAAGAGACCCAGTACTTC
TRBJ2-3 TRBV7-3 - many CASSRRHNTDTQYF TGTGCCAGCAGCAGACGACATAACACAGATACGCAGTATTTT
TRBJ2-1 TRBV3-1 - many CASSQDTEQFF TGTGCCAGCAGCCAAGATACCGAGCAGTTCTTC
TRBJ2-3 TRBV12-3/TRBV12-4 - many CASSLGIGGHTQYF TGTGCCAGCAGTTTAGGGATAGGGGGGCATACGCAGTATTTT
TRBJ2-7 TRBV15 - few CATSRARGSYEQYF TGTGCCACCAGCAGAGCCCGGGGGTCCTACGAGCAGTACTTC
TRBJ2-1 TRBV20-1 - once CSARIKGMSSYNEQFF TGCAGTGCTAGGATTAAGGGGATGTCGTCCTACAATGAGCAGTTCTTC
TRBJ1-5 TRBV18 TRBD1 many CASSPTGVNQPQHF TGTGCCAGCTCACCGACAGGGGTGAATCAGCCCCAGCATTTT
TRBJ1-1 TRBV19 TRBD1 few CASSVDRDAEAFF TGTGCCAGTAGTGTAGACAGGGACGCTGAAGCTTTCTTT
TRBJ2-1 TRBV29-1 TRBD2 many CSVGAGGYNEQFF TGCAGCGTTGGCGCGGGGGGCTACAATGAGCAGTTCTTC
TRBJ2-1 TRBV7-3 TRBD2 many CASSPDGGAYNEQFF TGTGCCAGCAGCCCGGACGGGGGGGCTTACAATGAGCAGTTCTTC
TRBJ1-6 TRBV2 TRBD1 - CASSSGQGYNSPLHF TGTGCCAGCAGTAGCGGACAGGGGTATAATTCACCCCTCCACTTT